The entry that follows covers one T cell receptor beta chain sequence. TCRdb's table, derived via immunoSEQ multiplex PCR, lists solely in-frame clones and lacks some. The table includes under 75,000 clones, approximately 85% detected once. V was shortened by 7 bases and J by 2 bases, with 6 bases between the two germline ends. Germline-derived CDR1 and CDR2 are SGHRS and YFSETQ. The CDR3 runs 11 residues. These data come from a study of blood T cell repertoires in COVID-19. This rearrangement joins TRBV5-1 to TRBJ2-5; D unclear. Input material: peripheral blood. The source of this sequence is a man aged 50 to 59 with active COVID-19. DNA for the CDR3: TGCGCCAGCGGGCAGCAAGAGACCCAGTACTTC. This encodes CASGQQETQYF.